This T cell receptor beta chain was recovered during a study of blood T cell repertoires in COVID-19. Original analysis: Amplification of reference gene primers was used by the study to estimate nucleated cell counts. Sequenced by immunoSEQ multiplex PCR; TCRdb stores in-frame clones only, minus some. The V and J calls and clone size were taken over from that table, and D and trimming were inferred from the DNA. The repertoire has hundreds of thousands of clones, around 84% of them found once; the top ten carry around 18%. The TCR originated in an elderly woman with active or convalescent COVID-19. The sequenced sample was peripheral blood.

CDR3 loop: CSASDREETQYF. In DNA, the CDR3 is TGCAGTGCTAGTGACAGGGAAGAGACCCAGTACTTC. The V call is TRBV20-1, the J call TRBJ2-5; 7 positions agree with TRBD1. V dropped 3 bases and J dropped 3; count of bases not matched to a gene: 1. Germline CDR1 reads DFQATT; CDR2 reads SNEGSKA (reference sequence). The CDR3 spans 12 residues.